Below, 10 T cell receptor beta chains from the same sample are listed, as sequenced in a study of CD8+CD57+ T cells in acquired aplastic anemia. The TCR beta profiling, which covered VDJ combination and CDR3 sequence, was carried out using genomic DNA as the template. MiXCR, run by TCRdb on the reads, gives a single entry per CDR3 protein. The sample holds over 150,000 distinct CDR3 sequences, roughly 63% seen once. Patients included in sequencing had previously demonstrated CD8+CD57+ cell expansion by flow cytometry. Source material: sorted CD4+, CD8+, or CD8+CD57+ T cells (not recorded which) from PBMCs. The receptors stem from a human donor with aplastic anemia.

The genes are TRBV5-1 and TRBJ1-1, with a weak D call TRBD1 (5 bases). This CDR3 region has 14 residues. Germline V gene data show CDR1 as SGHRS and CDR2 as YFSETQ. Trimming pared 6 bases from V and 0 bases from J, leaving 12 bases between. CDR3 amino acids: CASKDKSMNTEAFF. The CDR3 bases are TGCGCCAGCAAGGACAAGTCGATGAACACTGAAGCTTTCTTT.

The chain combines TRBV7-8 with TRBJ2-7; 9 bases agree with TRBD1. The V gene's germline CDR1 is SGHVS and CDR2 FQNEAQ. This CDR3 region has 16 residues. Trimming cost V 5 bases and J 2 bases; bases outside gene matches: 10. The CDR3 loop reads CASSRNRGQSTYEQYF. The CDR3 nucleotides are TGTGCCAGCAGCCGAAACAGGGGGCAGTCTACCTACGAGCAGTACTTC. Full variable domain (rest looked up from reference TRBV7-8 and TRBJ2-7): GAGVSQSPRYKVAKRGQDVALRCDPISGHVSLFWYQQALGQGPEFLTYFQNEAQLDKSGLPSDRFFAERPEGSVSTLKIQRTQQEDSAVYLCASSRNRGQSTYEQYFGPGTRLTVT.

The V gene is TRBV29-1, the J gene TRBJ2-3, with TRBD1 identical over 8 bases. With 5 bases clipped from V and 1 base from J, the junction kept 17 bases outside the gene matches. The CDR3 covers 18 residues. The germline V gene encodes CDR1 SQVTM and CDR2 ANQGSEA. CDR3 amino acids: CSVRLGRGPKRGTDTQYF. The DNA for the CDR3 is TGCAGCGTTCGATTGGGCAGGGGGCCCAAACGGGGCACAGATACGCAGTATTTT.

This clonotype was seen more than once but under ten times. The rearrangement joins TRBV20-1 to TRBJ2-5, with TRBD2 matching over 11 bases. CDR1 is DFQATT, CDR2 SNEGSKA, per germline (reference sequence). The CDR3 runs to 15 residues. Here the CDR3 DNA reads TGCGCGGGGACTAGCGGAGACTCCTTTGGGGAGACCCAGTACTTC. As protein: CAGTSGDSFGETQYF.

The chain joins TRBV20-1 to TRBJ1-1; 8 nucleotides agree with TRBD1. Per the germline V gene, CDR1 is DFQATT and CDR2 is SNEGSKA (reference sequence). The CDR3 spans 13 residues. J gave up 11 bases and V 3 bases, and 11 bases lay outside the gene matches. CDR3 nucleotides: TGCAGTGCTAGCCCCTCAGGACAGGGCACGGCTTTCTTT. This gives the protein CSASPSGQGTAFF.

The CDR3 nucleotides read TGTGCCAGTAGAGAAACAGGGCGTAGCAATCAGCCCCAGCATTTT. As protein: CASRETGRSNQPQHF. The chain carries TRBV19 and TRBJ1-5; tentative D call: TRBD1 (6 bases). V shed 6 bases and J shed 0 bases, with 12 bases lying between them. The CDR3 loop spans 15 amino acids. The germline V gene has CDR1 LNHDA and CDR2 SQIVND (reference sequence).

V and J are TRBV5-1 and TRBJ2-5; 9 bases map to TRBD1. The CDR3 is made up of 14 amino acids. The ends lost 4 bases at V and 3 bases at J; junction bases unmatched: 4. The germline V gene has CDR1 SGHRS and CDR2 YFSETQ. CDR3 residues: CASSRGTGKETQYF. The CDR3 bases are TGCGCCAGCAGCCGTGGGACAGGGAAAGAGACCCAGTACTTC.

This clonotype was counted at least ten times. The rearrangement joins TRBV19 to TRBJ1-1; a possible D gene is TRBD1 (6 bases). The CDR3 spans 13 residues. Germline values: CDR1 LNHDA, CDR2 SQIVND (reference sequence). The ends were cut back, 10 bases at V and 7 bases at J, with 19 bases in the middle. The CDR3 sequence: CATRPGTMIEAFF. The CDR3 nucleotides read TGTGCCACCAGACCAGGGACAATGATTGAAGCTTTCTTT. The whole variable domain, filled in from reference TRBV19 and TRBJ1-1, reads DGGITQSPKYLFRKEGQNVTLSCEQNLNHDAMYWYRQDPGQGLRLIYYSQIVNDFQKGDIAEGYSVSREKKESFPLTVTSAQKNPTAFYLCATRPGTMIEAFFGQGTRLTVV.

The chain has TRBV5-1 and TRBJ2-3; D is uncertain. CDR1 SGHRS and CDR2 YFSETQ come from the germline V gene. The ends were cut back, 3 bases at V and 5 bases at J, with 4 bases in the middle. CDR3 size: 11 residues. CDR3 protein: CASSSEDTQYF. The CDR3 DNA reads as TGCGCCAGCAGCTCAGAAGATACGCAGTATTTT.

The sample holds many counts of this clonotype. The rearrangement joins TRBV11-2 to TRBJ2-5; 9 positions match TRBD2. This CDR3 is built from 15 residues. Germline V gives CDR1 SGHAT, CDR2 FQNNGV. J lost 2 bases, V lost 3 bases, and 4 bases had no gene match. The CDR3 sequence is CASSFWAGGQETQYF. CDR3 DNA: TGTGCCAGCAGCTTTTGGGCGGGGGGGCAAGAGACCCAGTACTTC.